Listed below are T cell receptor beta chains from one sample, sequenced in a study of shared T cell receptors in the human thymus. Repertoires were generated with immunoSEQ multiplex PCR, while TCRdb's copy carries only in-frame clones and drops some. The sample yields over 350,000 clones, approximately 95% seen once. Source material: thymocytes. The receptor source for this set is a human donor. CDR3s include the opening cysteine and the closing phenylalanine or tryptophan. The D gene is left open where the match is weak. Rows may omit the clone size; those that give it use once, few, many or a size class.

J gene	D gene	V gene	clone size	CDR3 DNA	CDR3 protein
TRBJ2-7	TRBD1	TRBV6-1	once	TGTGCCAGTAGTTTCGACAGGGGGCGAGACGAGCAGTACTTC	CASSFDRGRDEQYF
TRBJ2-2	-	TRBV28	-	TGTGCCAGCAGTTTGGTAGTAGGCACCGGGGAGCTGTTTTTT	CASSLVVGTGELFF
TRBJ1-1	-	TRBV5-6	once	TGTGCCAGCAGCTTGTCAGGGTGGGGGGACACTGAAGCTTTCTTT	CASSLSGWGDTEAFF
TRBJ2-7	-	TRBV7-9	-	TGTGCCAGCAGCTTAAAGCCCTCCTACGAGCAGTACTTC	CASSLKPSYEQYF
TRBJ2-3	TRBD2	TRBV7-9	-	TGTGCCACCTCCCGAGGTCTAGCGGAAGATACGCAGTATTTT	CATSRGLAEDTQYF
TRBJ1-1	-	TRBV7-9	once	TGTGCCAGCAGCTTAGATCCTGAAGCTTTCTTT	CASSLDPEAFF
TRBJ2-7	TRBD2	TRBV4-3	-	TGCGCCAGCAGCCAAGAATGCCTAGCGGACCTCTACGAGCAGTACTTC	CASSQECLADLYEQYF
TRBJ2-7	-	TRBV28	-	TGTGCCAGCAGTCCTAGGAGCCACGAGCAGTACTTC	CASSPRSHEQYF
TRBJ2-1	-	TRBV7-9	-	TGTGCCAGCAGCTTGATCCGCCCCTCCTACAATGAGCAGTTCTTC	CASSLIRPSYNEQFF
TRBJ1-1	TRBD1	TRBV15	-	TGTGCCACCAGCAGAGAGGAACTCCGACAGAGGGGGCACACTGAAGCTTTCTTT	CATSREELRQRGHTEAFF
TRBJ1-2	TRBD1	TRBV5-6	-	TGTGCCAGCAGCTCGGGACAGCTGAACCCCTATGGCTACACCTTC	CASSSGQLNPYGYTF
TRBJ2-7	-	TRBV28	-	TGTGCCAGCAGTTTTTGGTACAACAGATACGAGCAGTACTTC	CASSFWYNRYEQYF
TRBJ2-5	-	TRBV11-2	-	TGTGCCAGCAGCCCAGGGGAGACCCAGTACTTC	CASSPGETQYF
TRBJ2-7	TRBD1	TRBV25-1	-	TGTGCCAGCAGCCCGGGACAGGGCATTCCCTACGAGCAGTACTTC	CASSPGQGIPYEQYF
TRBJ2-1	-	TRBV28	-	TGTGCCAGCAGTCCCTTATTCTGGGGCTTCTCCTACAATGAGCAGTTCTTC	CASSPLFWGFSYNEQFF
TRBJ2-7	-	TRBV5-3	-	TGTGCCAGAAGCTATCCGACGGCGAGCTCCTACGAGCAGTACTTC	CARSYPTASSYEQYF
TRBJ1-2	TRBD1	TRBV5-6	-	TGTGCCAGCAGCTTACGGGCTCAGGGGGCCGGTCGTCGAGGCTACACCTTC	CASSLRAQGAGRRGYTF
TRBJ1-2	-	TRBV30	-	TGTGCCTGGTCTGGGACGGTAAACTATGGCTACACCTTC	CAWSGTVNYGYTF
TRBJ2-1	-	TRBV20-1	-	TGCAGTGCTTGGAGGAACAATGAGCAGTTCTTC	CSAWRNNEQFF
TRBJ1-5	TRBD1	TRBV6-1	-	TGTGCCAGCAGTGAAGCGCCGGGACAGGGTAATCCTTATAGCAATCAGCCCCAGCATTTT	CASSEAPGQGNPYSNQPQHF
TRBJ1-6	TRBD1	TRBV2	-	TGTGCCAGCACCACCCCAGTTTCGGGACAGGGACTTTCACCCCTCCACTTT	CASTTPVSGQGLSPLHF
TRBJ2-7	-	TRBV4-2	-	TGTGCCAGCAGCCAAGAGGGTACCTACGAGCAGTACTTC	CASSQEGTYEQYF
TRBJ1-2	-	TRBV18	-	TGTGCCAGCTCACCGAGGCTGTATAACTATGGCTACACCTTC	CASSPRLYNYGYTF
TRBJ1-2	TRBD1	TRBV5-1	-	TGCGCCAGCAGCCTTGGACAGGGGCGCATCTATGGCTACACCTTC	CASSLGQGRIYGYTF
TRBJ2-2	-	TRBV6-4	-	TGTGCCAGCAGTGGCTCCGGGACTGAAAACACCGGGGAGCTGTTTTTT	CASSGSGTENTGELFF
TRBJ2-1	-	TRBV5-8	-	TGTGCCAGCAGCTTAGGAGGTCTAGCTAGGAATGAGCAGTTCTTC	CASSLGGLARNEQFF
TRBJ2-6	-	TRBV9	-	TGTGCCAGCAGCGTAGGCTGGTCTGGGGCCAACGTCCTGACTTTC	CASSVGWSGANVLTF
TRBJ2-2	TRBD1	TRBV6-5	once	TGTGCCAGCAGCAGACAGGGAGAAACCGGGGAGCTGTTTTTT	CASSRQGETGELFF
TRBJ1-2	-	TRBV19	-	TGTGCCAGTAGCCCCCAACCGGGCTATGGCTACACCTTC	CASSPQPGYGYTF
TRBJ1-2	-	TRBV27	-	TGTGCCAGCAGTCCCTACCTCGGCCACAAGCCCCCCTATGGCTACACCTTC	CASSPYLGHKPPYGYTF
TRBJ2-1	TRBD2	TRBV27	once	TGTGCCAGCAGTTCCGGGACTAGCGGGGTGCAGCAGTTCTTC	CASSSGTSGVQQFF
TRBJ1-1	-	TRBV15	-	TGTGCCACCTATAGTGGTGGGACTGAAGCTTTCTTT	CATYSGGTEAFF
TRBJ2-1	TRBD2	TRBV19	-	TGTGCCAGTAGTCGCCCCCTCTCGACTAGCGGTTCCTACAATGAGCAGTTCTTC	CASSRPLSTSGSYNEQFF
TRBJ1-4	TRBD1	TRBV5-4	once	TGTGCCAGCAGAGGGGACAGCCAGCATGACTCAACTAATGAAAAACTGTTTTTT	CASRGDSQHDSTNEKLFF
TRBJ1-4	TRBD1	TRBV4-2	-	TGTGCCAGCAGCCGACATTCCGGGACAGGGTACGAAAAACTGTTTTTT	CASSRHSGTGYEKLFF
TRBJ2-7	-	TRBV6-6	-	TGTGCCAGCAGTTACGACCACACAGGGGAGCAGTACTTC	CASSYDHTGEQYF
TRBJ2-5	-	TRBV6-6	-	TGTGCCAGCAGTTACTCGGGACGGAACCAAGAGACCCAGTACTTC	CASSYSGRNQETQYF
TRBJ1-5	TRBD1	TRBV4-2	few	TGTGCCAGCAGCCAAGATGGCGGACAGGGGGATCAGCCCCAGCATTTT	CASSQDGGQGDQPQHF
TRBJ2-7	TRBD1	TRBV13	-	TGTGCCAGCAGCTTACGACAGGGGGCAAACGAGCAGTACTTC	CASSLRQGANEQYF
TRBJ2-1	-	TRBV4-3	-	TGCGCCAGCAGCCATGGGACATCGAGCTCCTACAATGAGCAGTTCTTC	CASSHGTSSSYNEQFF
TRBJ1-1	-	TRBV6-5	-	TGTGCCAGCAGTTACTCCCGCGACAGGAACCATGAAGCTTTCTTT	CASSYSRDRNHEAFF
TRBJ2-4	-	TRBV15	-	TGTGCCACCAGATCCGGATGGGCCAAAAACATTCAGTACTTC	CATRSGWAKNIQYF
TRBJ2-5	TRBD2	TRBV7-9	-	TGTGCCAGCACCGCGGGGGTTCAAGAGACCCAGTACTTC	CASTAGVQETQYF
TRBJ1-4	TRBD1	TRBV4-3	-	TGCGCCAGCAGCCAAGATCACCCCCCGGGACAGAGGGAAAAACTGTTTTTT	CASSQDHPPGQREKLFF
TRBJ2-3	-	TRBV29-1	-	TGCAGCGGTGGGAGGCTAGATACGCAGTATTTT	CSGGRLDTQYF
TRBJ2-3	-	TRBV2	-	TGTGCCAGTGATGACTCCGCAGATACGCAGTATTTT	CASDDSADTQYF
TRBJ1-1	-	TRBV10-3	-	TGTGCCACGACCCGTTCAGCTTTCTTT	CATTRSAFF
TRBJ2-7	-	TRBV27	-	TGTGCCAGCAGTTTATCTTGGCAGGGGCGGAACGAGCAGTACTTC	CASSLSWQGRNEQYF
TRBJ2-3	-	TRBV15	few	TGTGCCACCAGCTCTAACAGGGAACCCACAGATACGCAGTATTTT	CATSSNREPTDTQYF
TRBJ1-3	-	TRBV28	few	TGTGCCAGCAGTTACTGGGTCGGGGCAGGCTCTGGAAACACCATATATTTT	CASSYWVGAGSGNTIYF
TRBJ1-2	-	TRBV28	-	TGTGCCAGCAGGACAACCCGGGGTTGCGATGGCTACACCTTC	CASRTTRGCDGYTF
TRBJ1-3	-	TRBV10-3	-	TGTGCCGCCGGCGAGGGGAGCCACACCATATATTTT	CAAGEGSHTIYF
TRBJ2-2	TRBD1	TRBV5-1	once	TGCGCCAGCAGCTCCTCAGGGGGCGTCGGGGAGCTGTTTTTT	CASSSSGGVGELFF
TRBJ1-2	TRBD1	TRBV27	-	TGTGCCAGCAGTCTTACCTTCGGACAGGGGAACTATGGCTACACCTTC	CASSLTFGQGNYGYTF
TRBJ2-2	TRBD2	TRBV4-1	-	TGCGCCAGCAGCCAAGCGGGACTAGCGGGAGGGTTTTCCGGGGAGCTGTTTTTT	CASSQAGLAGGFSGELFF
TRBJ2-1	-	TRBV28	-	TGTGCCAGCAGTTTGGCCCTTGACAGATACAATGAGCAGTTCTTC	CASSLALDRYNEQFF
TRBJ1-3	-	TRBV28	-	TGTGCCACCCAATTACGGGGGGAGCAGACTGGAAACACCATATATTTT	CATQLRGEQTGNTIYF
TRBJ2-1	-	TRBV5-1	-	TGCGCCAGCAGCTTGGAGGGGACCCACAGCCAGCAGTTCTTC	CASSLEGTHSQQFF